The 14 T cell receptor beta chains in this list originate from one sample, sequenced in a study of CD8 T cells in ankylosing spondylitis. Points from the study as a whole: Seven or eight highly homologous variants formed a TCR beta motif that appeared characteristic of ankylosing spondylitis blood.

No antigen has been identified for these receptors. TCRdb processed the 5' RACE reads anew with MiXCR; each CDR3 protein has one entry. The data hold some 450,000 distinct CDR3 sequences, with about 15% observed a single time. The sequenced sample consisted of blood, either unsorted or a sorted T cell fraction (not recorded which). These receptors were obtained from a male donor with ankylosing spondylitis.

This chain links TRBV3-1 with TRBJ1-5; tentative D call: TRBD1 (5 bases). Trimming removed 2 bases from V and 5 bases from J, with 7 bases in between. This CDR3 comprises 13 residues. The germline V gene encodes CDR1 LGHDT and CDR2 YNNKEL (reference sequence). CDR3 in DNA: TGTGCCAGCAGCCAAATGGGGGATCAGCCCCAGCATTTT. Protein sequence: CASSQMGDQPQHF.

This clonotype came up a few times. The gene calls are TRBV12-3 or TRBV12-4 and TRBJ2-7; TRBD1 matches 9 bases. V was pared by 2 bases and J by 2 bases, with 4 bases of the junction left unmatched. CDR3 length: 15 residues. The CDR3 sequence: CASSLFGQGPYEQYF. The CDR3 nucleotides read TGTGCCAGCAGTTTATTTGGACAGGGGCCCTACGAGCAGTACTTC.

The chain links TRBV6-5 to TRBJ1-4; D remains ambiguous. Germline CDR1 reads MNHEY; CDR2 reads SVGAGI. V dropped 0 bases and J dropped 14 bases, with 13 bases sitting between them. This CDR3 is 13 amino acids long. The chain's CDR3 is CASSYSSQSRLFF. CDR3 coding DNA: TGTGCCAGCAGTTACTCGAGTCAAAGTAGGCTGTTTTTT.

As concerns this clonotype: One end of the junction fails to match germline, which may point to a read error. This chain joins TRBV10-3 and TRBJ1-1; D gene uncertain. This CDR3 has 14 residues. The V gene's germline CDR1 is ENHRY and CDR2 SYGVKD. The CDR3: CAIRGDPKNTEVFF. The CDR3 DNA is TGTGCCATCAGAGGCGATCCTAAAAACACTGAAGTTTTCTTT.

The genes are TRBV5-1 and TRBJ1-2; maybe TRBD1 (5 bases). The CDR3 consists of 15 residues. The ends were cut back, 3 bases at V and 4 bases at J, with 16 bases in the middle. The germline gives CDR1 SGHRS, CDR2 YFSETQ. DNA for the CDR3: TGCGCCAGCAGCTCTATAGGGGCAGGAGTCTATGGCTACACCTTC. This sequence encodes CASSSIGAGVYGYTF.

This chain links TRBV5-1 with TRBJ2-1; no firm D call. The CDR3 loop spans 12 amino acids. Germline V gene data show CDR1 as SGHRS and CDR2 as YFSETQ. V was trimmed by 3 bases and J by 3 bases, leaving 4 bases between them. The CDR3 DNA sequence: TGCGCCAGCAGCTCCGACTACAATGAGCAGTTCTTC. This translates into CASSSDYNEQFF.

The CDR3 protein is CASSLPDGTNTGELFF. CDR3 DNA: TGCGCCAGCAGCCTACCTGACGGTACGAACACCGGGGAGCTGTTTTTT. V is TRBV5-1 and J is TRBJ2-2, with D hard to call. This CDR3 is 16 amino acids long. The V gene's germline CDR1 is SGHRS and CDR2 YFSETQ. Trimming cost V 4 bases and J 0 bases, with 13 bases left between them.

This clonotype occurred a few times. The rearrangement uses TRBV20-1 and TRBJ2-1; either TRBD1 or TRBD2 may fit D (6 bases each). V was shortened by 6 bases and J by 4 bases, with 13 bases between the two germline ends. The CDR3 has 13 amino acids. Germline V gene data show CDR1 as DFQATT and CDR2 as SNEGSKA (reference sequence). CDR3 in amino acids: CSAAGHLYNEQFF. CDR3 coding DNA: TGCAGTGCCGCGGGACACCTTTACAATGAGCAGTTCTTC.

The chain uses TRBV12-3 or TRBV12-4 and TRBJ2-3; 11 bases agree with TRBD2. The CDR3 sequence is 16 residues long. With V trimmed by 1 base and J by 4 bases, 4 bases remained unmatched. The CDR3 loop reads CASSLGLAGWADTQYF. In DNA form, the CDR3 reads TGTGCCAGCAGTTTAGGACTAGCGGGGTGGGCAGATACGCAGTATTTT.

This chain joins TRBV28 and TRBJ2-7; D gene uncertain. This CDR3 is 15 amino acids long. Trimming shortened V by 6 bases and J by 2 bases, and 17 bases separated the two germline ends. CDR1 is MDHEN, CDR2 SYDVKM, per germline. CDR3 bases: TGTGCCAGCAGCCCCGGCGCTAAGGTCCCCTACGAGCAGTACTTC. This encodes CASSPGAKVPYEQYF.

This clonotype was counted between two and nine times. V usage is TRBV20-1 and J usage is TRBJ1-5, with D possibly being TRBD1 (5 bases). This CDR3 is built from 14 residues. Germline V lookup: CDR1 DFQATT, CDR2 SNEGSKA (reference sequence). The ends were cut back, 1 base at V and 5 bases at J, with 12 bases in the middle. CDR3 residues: CSARVAEGYQPQHF. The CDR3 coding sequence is TGCAGTGCTAGAGTAGCGGAGGGGTATCAGCCCCAGCATTTT.

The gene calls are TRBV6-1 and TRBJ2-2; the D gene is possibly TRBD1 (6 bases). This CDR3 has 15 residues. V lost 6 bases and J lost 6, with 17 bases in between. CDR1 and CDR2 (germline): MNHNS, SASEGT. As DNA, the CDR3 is TGTGCCAGCAGGGTACCAACAGGGTTGGCCGGGGAGCTGTTTTTT. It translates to CASRVPTGLAGELFF.

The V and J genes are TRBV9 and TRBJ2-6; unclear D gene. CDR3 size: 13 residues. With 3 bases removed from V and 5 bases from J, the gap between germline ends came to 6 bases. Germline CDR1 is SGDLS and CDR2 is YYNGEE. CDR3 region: CASSAQRANVLTF. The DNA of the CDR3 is TGTGCCAGCAGCGCCCAGAGGGCCAACGTCCTGACTTTC.

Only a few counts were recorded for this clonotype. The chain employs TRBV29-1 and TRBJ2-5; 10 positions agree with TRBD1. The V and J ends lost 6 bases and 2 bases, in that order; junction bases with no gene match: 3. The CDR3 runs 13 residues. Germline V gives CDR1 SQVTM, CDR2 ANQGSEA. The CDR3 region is CSVDRGIQETQYF. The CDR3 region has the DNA TGCAGCGTGGACAGGGGGATTCAAGAGACCCAGTACTTC.